The 27 T cell receptor beta chains below all came from one sample that was sequenced in a study of T cell responses to AZD1222 COVID-19 vaccine. This table comes from immunoSEQ multiplex PCR, and its TCRdb copy is limited to in-frame clones, with some not included. The sample lists just under 80,000 clones; around 90% were seen once. The sequencing used peripheral blood, collected 28 days after the second AZD1222 dose. The origin of the receptors is an adult who received the AZD1222 COVID-19 vaccine.

In this sample, this clone turned up once. CDR3 loop: CASSSRHPEAFF. CDR3 DNA sequence: TGTGCCAGCAGTTCACGTCACCCTGAAGCTTTCTTT. This chain connects TRBV6-5 to TRBJ1-1, with unresolved D. CDR1 is MNHEY and CDR2 is SVGAGI in the germline V gene. Trimming removed 4 bases from V and 6 bases from J, with 9 bases in between. CDR3 size: 12 residues.

The V and J genes are TRBV5-6 and TRBJ2-3; tentatively, D is TRBD2 (6 bases). The V end lost 3 bases, the J end lost 3 bases, and 17 bases lay between the germline ends. Germline lookup yields CDR1 SGHDT and CDR2 YYEEEE. The CDR3 consists of 16 residues. The CDR3 nucleotides read TGTGCCAGCAGCTCCATTAGGAGGGCCAGTACAGATACGCAGTATTTT. Amino acid sequence: CASSSIRRASTDTQYF.

The rearrangement joins TRBV23-1 to TRBJ2-1, with unresolved D. TRBV23-1 falls under the ORF class, with uncertain function. Trimming removed 2 bases from V and 3 bases from J, with 8 bases in between. The CDR3 extends over 14 amino acids. CDR3 region: CASSQGRIYNEQFF. CDR3 bases: TGCGCCAGCAGTCAAGGTCGGATCTACAATGAGCAGTTCTTC.

V and J are TRBV28 and TRBJ2-1; 13 nucleotides line up with TRBD2. With 7 bases clipped from V and 6 bases from J, the junction kept 12 bases outside the gene matches. This CDR3 has 17 amino acids. Germline V lookup: CDR1 MDHEN, CDR2 SYDVKM. The CDR3 protein is CASNQPGLAGISNEQFF. The DNA for the CDR3 is TGTGCCAGCAATCAACCGGGACTAGCGGGAATAAGCAATGAGCAGTTCTTC.

V and J are TRBV18 and TRBJ1-1; D not certain. The germline V gene encodes CDR1 KGHSH and CDR2 LQKENI. The CDR3 is made up of 15 amino acids. Trimming pared 2 bases from V and 1 base from J, leaving 11 bases between. CDR3 sequence: CASSPSRTENTEAFF. The CDR3 coding sequence is TGTGCCAGCTCACCAAGTAGGACGGAGAACACTGAAGCTTTCTTT.

The chain couples TRBV5-6 to TRBJ1-1; D perhaps matches TRBD1 (5 bases). Germline CDR1 is SGHDT and CDR2 is YYEEEE. The CDR3 sequence is 15 residues long. Deletions cut 4 bases from V and 2 bases from J, with 15 bases between. The DNA for the CDR3 is TGTGCCAGCAGCCGGACCGGGGGAACCAACACTGAAGCTTTCTTT. It is translated as CASSRTGGTNTEAFF. Full variable domain (missing parts from reference TRBV5-6 and TRBJ1-1): DAGVTQSPTHLIKTRGQQVTLRCSPKSGHDTVSWYQQALGQGPQFIFQYYEEEERQRGNFPDRFSGHQFPNYSSELNVNALLLGDSALYLCASSRTGGTNTEAFFGQGTRLTVV.

This rearrangement joins TRBV28 to TRBJ1-1, with TRBD1 as a possible D gene (6 bases). V lost 5 bases and J 4 bases, leaving 11 bases between the germline ends. The CDR3 consists of 13 residues. CDR1 is MDHEN, CDR2 SYDVKM, per germline. CDR3 sequence (DNA): TGTGCCAGCAGTCAAACAGGGAGCACTGAAGCTTTCTTT. This encodes CASSQTGSTEAFF.

V is TRBV6-6 and J is TRBJ1-2; 8 bases fit TRBD1. After removal of 4 bases from V and 5 bases from J, the junction contained 9 bases not matched to a gene. Germline CDR1 reads MNHNY; CDR2 reads SVGAGI (reference sequence). The CDR3 consists of 15 residues. The CDR3 region is CASSFSPDRDYGYTF. CDR3 DNA sequence: TGTGCCAGCAGTTTTAGCCCGGACAGGGATTATGGCTACACCTTC.

This rearrangement joins TRBV4-2 to TRBJ1-6; weak D call: TRBD1 (5 bases). Germline V gives CDR1 LGHNA, CDR2 YNFKEQ. CDR3 size: 17 residues. V gave up 0 bases and J gave up 6 bases, with 15 bases separating them. The CDR3 protein is CASSQDLPGPINSPLHF. The CDR3 nucleotides read TGTGCCAGCAGCCAAGATCTACCGGGGCCTATTAATTCACCCCTCCACTTT.

This chain joins TRBV19 and TRBJ1-5, with TRBD1 matching over 7 bases. The V gene end was trimmed by 6 bases and the J gene end by 9 bases; junction bases not matched to a gene: 14. The CDR3 length is 15 residues. The germline CDR1 and CDR2 sequences are LNHDA and SQIVND (reference sequence). CDR3 region: CASRPGQSLGGPQHF. The DNA for the CDR3 is TGTGCCAGTAGGCCGGGACAGAGCCTCGGGGGGCCCCAGCATTTT.

This clone was recorded only once. J is TRBJ2-4 and V is TRBV23-1; no definite D call. TRBV23-1 is assigned to the ORF class and has an uncertain function. This CDR3 has 19 residues. Deletions cut 3 bases from V and 0 bases from J, with 21 bases between. The CDR3 protein is CASSQSARTEQIAKNIQYF. DNA of the CDR3: TGCGCCAGCAGTCAGTCCGCGAGGACGGAACAAATAGCCAAAAACATTCAGTACTTC.

The chain uses TRBV3-1 (or the pseudogene TRBV3-2) and TRBJ1-1, with D perhaps matching TRBD1 (5 bases). This CDR3 has 12 amino acids. The germline CDR1 and CDR2 sequences are LGHDT and YNNKEL (reference sequence). V was cut by 0 bases and J by 11 bases, with 10 bases left in between. The DNA for the CDR3 is TGTGCCAGCAGCCAAGATAAGGGGACGGCTTTCTTT. Protein sequence: CASSQDKGTAFF.

The chain joins TRBV12-3 or TRBV12-4 to TRBJ1-6; no reliable D call. The CDR3 has 13 residues. Trimming shortened V by 5 bases and J by 6 bases, and 8 bases separated the two germline ends. CDR3 nucleotides: TGTGCCAGCAGTGTCGAACCTAATTCACCCCTCCACTTT. It specifies CASSVEPNSPLHF.

The chain combines TRBV5-1 with TRBJ2-1; 12 bases match TRBD1. CDR3 length: 17 residues. Germline CDR1 reads SGHRS; CDR2 reads YFSETQ. V lost 4 bases to trimming and J lost 8 bases; unmatched junction nucleotides: 13. CDR3 in amino acids: CASSPNAGTGGSDEQFF. CDR3 DNA: TGCGCCAGCAGCCCTAATGCCGGGACAGGGGGCTCGGATGAGCAGTTCTTC.

The V gene is TRBV18, the J gene TRBJ1-5; no reliable D call. The CDR3 contains 15 residues. Germline-derived CDR1 and CDR2 are KGHSH and LQKENI. V was cut by 3 bases and J by 1 base, with 10 bases left in between. CDR3 in DNA: TGTGCCAGCTCACCCGTAAGGGAGAGCAATCAGCCCCAGCATTTT. The encoded protein is CASSPVRESNQPQHF. The full variable domain, its missing parts supplied by reference TRBV18 and TRBJ1-5, is NAGVMQNPRHLVRRRGQEARLRCSPMKGHSHVYWYRQLPEEGLKFMVYLQKENIIDESGMPKERFSAEFPKEGPSILRIQQVVRGDSAAYFCASSPVRESNQPQHFGDGTRLSIL.

The rearrangement uses TRBV30 and TRBJ1-2; 10 bases are a match to TRBD1. V gave up 1 base and J gave up 5 bases; unmatched junction bases: 4. The CDR3 is 14 amino acids. CDR1 is GTSNPN and CDR2 is SVGIG in the germline V gene (reference sequence). CDR3 DNA: TGTGCCTGGAGTGCGGACAGGGGGTATTATGGCTACACCTTC. Its translation is CAWSADRGYYGYTF.

V is TRBV3-1 (or the pseudogene TRBV3-2) and J is TRBJ1-5; a weak D match, TRBD1 (5 bases). In germline, CDR1 is LGHDT, CDR2 YNNKEL (reference sequence). V was clipped by 0 bases and J by 0 bases, with 9 bases between them. The CDR3 spans 16 residues. The CDR3 bases are TGTGCCAGCAGCCAAGATGGGACGGATAGCAATCAGCCCCAGCATTTT. This translates into CASSQDGTDSNQPQHF.

This chain links TRBV28 with TRBJ2-7; unclear D gene. Germline values: CDR1 MDHEN, CDR2 SYDVKM. The V end lost 7 bases, the J end lost 3 bases, and 7 bases lay between the germline ends. The CDR3 sequence is 11 residues long. Here the CDR3 reads CASTLGYEQYF. The CDR3 bases are TGTGCCAGCACCTTAGGCTACGAGCAGTACTTC.

The V call is TRBV11-2, the J call TRBJ2-6; 8 bases line up with TRBD1. Germline trimming cut 4 bases from V and 4 bases from J; bases unmatched to any gene: 6. The CDR3 spans 16 residues. Per the germline V gene, CDR1 is SGHAT and CDR2 is FQNNGV. The CDR3 loop is CASSSYRGTGANVLTF. The CDR3 nucleotides are TGTGCCAGCAGCTCCTACAGGGGGACCGGGGCCAACGTCCTGACTTTC.

This rearrangement joins TRBV10-2 to TRBJ1-2; the match to TRBD1 covers 9 bases. Germline CDR1 reads WSHSY; CDR2 reads SAAADI. Losses at the gene ends were 6 bases for V and 3 bases for J; bases not matched to a gene: 8. The CDR3 covers 15 residues. In DNA, the CDR3 is TGCGCCAGCAGCCCGGGACAGGGCGTTCACTATGGCTACACCTTC. It encodes CASSPGQGVHYGYTF.

The chain links TRBV6-5 to TRBJ1-6; the D gene is possibly TRBD1 (6 bases). The CDR3 contains 14 residues. Germline CDR1 reads MNHEY; CDR2 reads SVGAGI. Trimming removed 2 bases from V and 10 bases from J, with 12 bases in between. The CDR3 nucleotides read TGTGCCAGCAGTTACGGCAGGGGAGGATCACCCCTCCACTTT. Protein: CASSYGRGGSPLHF.

The chain combines TRBV27 with TRBJ2-3; 8 bases agree with TRBD2. The CDR3 totals 14 residues. The V gene end was trimmed by 6 bases and the J gene end by 4 bases; junction bases not matched to a gene: 6. CDR1 and CDR2 (germline): MNHEY, SMNVEV (reference sequence). CDR3 residues: CASRTQRESDTQYF. The CDR3 DNA sequence: TGTGCCAGCAGGACCCAGCGGGAGTCAGATACGCAGTATTTT.

The V gene is TRBV30, the J gene TRBJ1-2, with 7 bases fitting TRBD1. Germline V gives CDR1 GTSNPN, CDR2 SVGIG (reference sequence). J was trimmed by 7 bases and V by 3 bases; bases with no gene match: 11. The CDR3 totals 14 residues. CDR3: CAWRETGVELGYTF. The CDR3 DNA sequence: TGTGCCTGGAGAGAAACAGGGGTGGAACTTGGCTACACCTTC. The full variable domain, completed using reference TRBV30 and TRBJ1-2, is SQTIHQWPATLVQPVGSPLSLECTVEGTSNPNLYWYRQAAGRGLQLLFYSVGIGQISSEVPQNLSASRPQDRQFILSSKKLLLSDSGFYLCAWRETGVELGYTFGSGTRLTVV.

The J gene is TRBJ2-1, the V gene TRBV2; the D is unclear. Trimming removed 6 bases at V and 6 bases at J, with 12 bases between. Germline V gene data show CDR1 as SNHLY and CDR2 as FYNNEI. This CDR3 comprises 13 residues. This CDR3 reads CASRHPPVNEQFF. CDR3 in DNA: TGTGCCAGCAGACACCCCCCCGTCAATGAGCAGTTCTTC.

V gene TRBV28 combines with J gene TRBJ1-3; D remains unclear. The V end lost 3 bases, the J end lost 7 bases, and 10 bases lay between the germline ends. CDR1 and CDR2 from the germline V gene are MDHEN and SYDVKM. The CDR3 has 13 residues. In nucleotides, the CDR3 is TGTGCCAGCAGTTTGTATGGTTTGAACACCATATATTTT. Its translation is CASSLYGLNTIYF.

This sequence joins TRBV12-5 and TRBJ2-7; D uncertain. The germline V gene has CDR1 LGHNT and CDR2 FRNRAP. Trimming took off 1 base at V and 2 bases at J, with 12 bases between the two ends. CDR3 length: 15 amino acids. The CDR3 region has the DNA TGTGCTAGTGGTTTGGGTAGTAAGGCGACCTACGAGCAGTACTTC. Encoded protein: CASGLGSKATYEQYF.

The CDR3 reads CASSTDGASTDTQYF. The CDR3 DNA is TGTGCCAGCAGCACGGACGGAGCTAGCACAGATACGCAGTATTTT. V is TRBV9 and J is TRBJ2-3; no clear D. The CDR3 is 15 residues long. V shed 4 bases and J shed 0 bases, with 12 bases lying between them. In germline, CDR1 is SGDLS, CDR2 YYNGEE.